Given below is one T cell receptor (beta chain) in context. The germline gives CDR1 KGHSH, CDR2 LQKENI. The ends lost 2 bases at V and 7 bases at J; junction bases unmatched: 5. The CDR3 is made up of 14 amino acids. The data belong to a study of cytomegalovirus exposure and HLA in healthy donors. PCR amplification relied on 60 Vbeta primers (plus 13 Jbeta primers). Some clones are missing from TCRdb's copy, which holds only in-frame ones; the method was immunoSEQ multiplex PCR. This repertoire includes 110,000 to 150,000 clones. V is TRBV18 and J is TRBJ2-7; 10 bases are a match to TRBD1. This receptor was identified in a male donor in good health and CMV-seronegative. Input material: PBMCs. DNA for the CDR3: TGTGCCAGCTCACCAAAGGGACAGGGGTCGGAGCAGTACTTC. It translates to CASSPKGQGSEQYF. Complete variable domain (other parts from reference TRBV18 and TRBJ2-7): NAGVMQNPRHLVRRRGQEARLRCSPMKGHSHVYWYRQLPEEGLKFMVYLQKENIIDESGMPKERFSAEFPKEGPSILRIQQVVRGDSAAYFCASSPKGQGSEQYFGPGTRLTVT.